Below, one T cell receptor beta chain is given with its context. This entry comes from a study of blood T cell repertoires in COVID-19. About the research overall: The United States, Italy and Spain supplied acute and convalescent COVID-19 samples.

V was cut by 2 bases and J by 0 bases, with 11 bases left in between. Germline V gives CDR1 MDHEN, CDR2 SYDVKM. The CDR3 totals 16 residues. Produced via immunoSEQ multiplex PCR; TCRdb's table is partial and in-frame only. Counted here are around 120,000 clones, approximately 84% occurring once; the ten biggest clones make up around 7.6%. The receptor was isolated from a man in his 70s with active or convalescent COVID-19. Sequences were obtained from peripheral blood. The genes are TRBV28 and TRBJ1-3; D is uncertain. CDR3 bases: TGTGCCAGCAGTTTAATTGGGAGTCGCTCTGGAAACACCATATATTTT. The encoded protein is CASSLIGSRSGNTIYF.